Following are 10 T cell receptor beta chains from one sample sequenced in a study of blood T cells in healthy people across ages. The second PCR ran about 6 to 12 cycles with a sample-barcoded 5' primer and J-beta primers. MiXCR, applied by TCRdb to the 5' RACE reads, yields one record per CDR3 protein. The data contain some 1.1 million distinct CDR3 sequences, roughly two fifths of them singletons. The sample consisted of blood. These receptors came from a man aged 18 to 30 in good health.

The chain combines TRBV20-1 with TRBJ2-1; TRBD1 or TRBD2 may be the D gene (5 bases each). Trimming pared 5 bases from V and 7 bases from J, leaving 18 bases between. Germline CDR1 DFQATT, CDR2 SNEGSKA (reference sequence). CDR3 length: 14 residues. DNA for the CDR3: TGCAGTGCTGGGGGACGTAAATTGAGTAATGAGCAGTTCTTC. It translates to CSAGGRKLSNEQFF.

This sequence joins TRBV5-1 and TRBJ2-1; 10 nucleotides line up with TRBD2. V was pared by 0 bases and J by 3 bases, with 9 bases of the junction left unmatched. The CDR3 length is 18 residues. CDR1 and CDR2 (germline): SGHRS, YFSETQ. This CDR3 reads CASSLDSVSGGNYNEQFF. Here the CDR3 DNA reads TGCGCCAGCAGCTTGGACTCTGTTAGCGGGGGGAACTACAATGAGCAGTTCTTC. Drawing the rest from reference TRBV5-1 and TRBJ2-1, the complete variable domain is KAGVTQTPRYLIKTRGQQVTLSCSPISGHRSVSWYQQTPGQGLQFLFEYFSETQRNKGNFPGRFSGRQFSNSRSEMNVSTLELGDSALYLCASSLDSVSGGNYNEQFFGPGTRLTVL.

The rearrangement links TRBV29-1 to TRBJ2-3, with 7 bases aligning to TRBD1. Trimming removed 6 bases from V and 4 bases from J; junction bases left unmatched: 7. This CDR3 comprises 13 residues. Germline V gene sequence: CDR1 SQVTM, CDR2 ANQGSEA. The CDR3 region is CSVTGAAADTQYF. The CDR3 coding sequence is TGCAGCGTAACAGGGGCCGCCGCAGATACGCAGTATTTT.

V is TRBV4-3 and J is TRBJ2-3; TRBD2 matches at 7 bases. With 0 bases clipped from V and 2 bases from J, the junction kept 8 bases outside the gene matches. The CDR3 runs to 17 residues. CDR1 is LGHNA, CDR2 YSLEER, per germline. As DNA, the CDR3 is TGCGCCAGCAGCCAAGATCTCGCTAGCGGATCCACAGATACGCAGTATTTT. Amino acid sequence: CASSQDLASGSTDTQYF.

This sequence joins TRBV29-1 and TRBJ1-1, with D unresolved. Germline V gene lookup returns CDR1 SQVTM and CDR2 ANQGSEA. This CDR3 is 11 amino acids long. V dropped 6 bases and J dropped 2 bases, with 7 bases sitting between them. The CDR3 here is CSVRTNTEAFF. The DNA of the CDR3 is TGCAGCGTGCGAACCAACACTGAAGCTTTCTTT.

This chain connects TRBV10-3 to TRBJ1-1, with 9 bases fitting TRBD1. The J segment lost 7 bases and the V segment lost 6 bases, leaving 9 bases of the junction unmatched. This CDR3 is 14 amino acids long. Germline CDR1 and CDR2: ENHRY and SYGVKD. CDR3 DNA: TGTGCCATCAGCCCGGGACAGGGAGGGGGTGAAGCTTTCTTT. Protein: CAISPGQGGGEAFF.

The rearrangement uses TRBV12-3 or TRBV12-4 and TRBJ1-5; the D is unclear. This CDR3 contains 18 residues. The V gene lost 6 bases and the J gene lost 1 base, with 22 bases spanning the gap. The CDR3 is CASSPSGLPCRSNQPQHF. The CDR3 DNA sequence: TGTGCCAGCAGCCCCTCGGGGTTACCTTGTAGGAGCAATCAGCCCCAGCATTTT.

The sample holds a few counts of this clonotype. The chain carries TRBV20-1 and TRBJ1-2, with D maybe TRBD1 (5 bases). The CDR3 extends over 13 amino acids. Germline loops: CDR1 DFQATT, CDR2 SNEGSKA (reference sequence). The V end was cut by 3 bases, the J end by 4 bases, with 12 bases between. The DNA of the CDR3 is TGCAGTGCTAGGGATACGACAGTCTATGGCTACACCTTC. Protein: CSARDTTVYGYTF.

This clonotype has a single count. The chain joins TRBV5-6 to TRBJ2-2, with D possibly TRBD2 on 5 matching bases. The CDR3 is 15 residues long. Germline lookup yields CDR1 SGHDT and CDR2 YYEEEE. The V and J ends lost 4 bases and 3 bases respectively, with 13 bases between them. CDR3 DNA sequence: TGTGCCAGCAGCCCGCAACTAGAGTACACCGGGGAGCTGTTTTTT. Translating it yields CASSPQLEYTGELFF.

CDR3 amino acids: CASSFTLAGAPPFF. The CDR3 DNA sequence: TGTGCCAGCAGCTTTACATTAGCGGGGGCCCCCCCGTTCTTC. V gene TRBV11-2 combines with J gene TRBJ2-1; 9 bases are shared with TRBD2. The CDR3 consists of 14 residues. V was pared by 3 bases and J by 15 bases, with 12 bases of the junction left unmatched. Germline V lookup: CDR1 SGHAT, CDR2 FQNNGV. Looking up the rest from reference TRBV11-2 and TRBJ2-1 gives the full variable domain: EAGVAQSPRYKIIEKRQSVAFWCNPISGHATLYWYQQILGQGPKLLIQFQNNGVVDDSQLPKDRFSAERLKGVDSTLKIQPAKLEDSAVYLCASSFTLAGAPPFFGPGTRLTVL.